The T cell receptor beta chain described here comes from a study of CD8+CD57+ T cells in acquired aplastic anemia (dated by TCRdb to 2017 to 2018). About the study as a whole: On average, sorted CD4+ and CD8+ cells yielded around 3.5 ug of extracted DNA, with a range of roughly 0.19 to 27.4 ug. CD8+CD57+ expansion was defined as frequency above the mean frequency observed in healthy subjects. Results the study describes overall, beyond this receptor: Patients and healthy controls showed no significant difference in CD8+ Simpson's diversity (P=0.060). Nearly 30 CD8+ CDR3 sequences were found in both patients and controls but appeared to be highly expressed in patients and within the immunodominant clones of the patients.

Genomic DNA served as template for TCR beta VDJ combination and CDR3 sequence profiling. An Illumina HiSeq 2000 was used for TCR repertoire sequencing. In the source study's methods: TRBV/TRBJ rearrangement plots, CDR3 size and DJ length profiles, and Simpson's diversity index were used to assess repertoires. Whichever DNA sequence was most abundant in the deep sequencing data was defined as the immunodominant clone. CDR3 amino acid sequences were screened for sharing across subjects and compared with published repertoires and the VDJdb database. The public reads were run again by TCRdb, first through fastp at Q25 and then through MiXCR, and only productive beta chains were kept. Rows merge per CDR3 protein into single entries with the most common DNA and genes. It is TCRdb's table, rather than the study itself, that gives the V and J calls and clone size. Across this sample there are 150,000 or so distinct CDR3 sequences, with roughly 49% seen only once. 10% to 15% of the sample goes to the ten largest clones.

CDR1 is given as LGHNT and CDR2 as FRNRAP, both from the germline V gene. The CDR3 goes from the cysteine to the phenylalanine over 14 residues. The CDR3 DNA has 42 bases and is translated from base 1. Expansion of CD8+CD57+ cells had been shown by flow cytometry in the patients chosen for sequencing. All patients had severe acquired aplastic anemia diagnosed by International Study of Aplastic Anemia and Agranulocytosis and Camitta criteria. At the time blood was sampled, none of the patients had received any therapy. In this study, sorted CD4+ and CD8+ T cells from the blood of healthy subjects and of severe aplastic anemia patients had their TCR repertoires deep-sequenced. Patients were enrolled in the USA under clinicaltrials.gov protocols 00001620, 01623167, 00001397, 00071045, 00081523 and 00961064. Ficoll-Paque density gradient centrifugation was used to isolate peripheral blood mononuclear cells. Before DNA extraction, CD4+ and CD8+ T cells were sorted by FACS or by magnetic beads.

Turning to this clonotype: This receptor's antigen is unknown. At one end the junction does not follow the germline gene, possibly because of a read error.

This receptor was taken from a human donor with aplastic anemia. The sample consisted of sorted CD4+, CD8+, or CD8+CD57+ T cells (not recorded which) from PBMCs. The V and J segments used are TRBV12-5 and TRBJ2-5, with 7 central nucleotides matching TRBD1. DNA sequence: TGTGCTAGTGGTTTGACTACAGGGACAGAGGCCCAGTACTTC. It is translated as CASGLTTGTEAQYF.